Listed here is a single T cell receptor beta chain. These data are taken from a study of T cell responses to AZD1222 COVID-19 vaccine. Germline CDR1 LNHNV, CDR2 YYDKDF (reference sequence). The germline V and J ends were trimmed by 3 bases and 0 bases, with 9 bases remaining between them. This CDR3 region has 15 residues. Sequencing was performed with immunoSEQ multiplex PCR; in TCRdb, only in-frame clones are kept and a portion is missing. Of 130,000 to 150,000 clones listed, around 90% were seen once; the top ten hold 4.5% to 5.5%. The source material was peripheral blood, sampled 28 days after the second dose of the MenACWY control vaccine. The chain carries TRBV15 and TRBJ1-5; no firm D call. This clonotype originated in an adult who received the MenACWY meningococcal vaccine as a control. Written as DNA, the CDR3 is TGTGCCACCAGCAGGATATCCGGTAGCAATCAGCCCCAGCATTTT. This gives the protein CATSRISGSNQPQHF.